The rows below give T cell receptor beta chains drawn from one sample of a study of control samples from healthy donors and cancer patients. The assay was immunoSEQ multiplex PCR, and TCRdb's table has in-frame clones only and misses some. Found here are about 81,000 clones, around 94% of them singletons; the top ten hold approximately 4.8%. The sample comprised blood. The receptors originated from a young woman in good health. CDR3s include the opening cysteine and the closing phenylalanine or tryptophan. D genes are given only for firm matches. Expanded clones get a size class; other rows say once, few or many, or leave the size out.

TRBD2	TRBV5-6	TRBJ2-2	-	CASSLVGLAVNTGELFF	TGTGCCAGCAGCTTGGTCGGACTAGCGGTTAACACCGGGGAGCTGTTTTTT
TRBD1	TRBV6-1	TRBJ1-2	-	CASSEGSGTVGYGYTF	TGTGCCAGCAGTGAGGGCTCGGGGACAGTTGGTTATGGCTACACCTTC
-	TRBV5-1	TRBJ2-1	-	CASSLGFGYNEQFF	TGCGCCAGCAGCTTGGGGTTCGGGTACAATGAGCAGTTCTTC
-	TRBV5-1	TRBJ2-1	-	CASSLTGEQFF	TGCGCCAGCAGCTTAACCGGTGAGCAGTTCTTC
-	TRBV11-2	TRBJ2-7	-	CASSLEGLSYEQYF	TGTGCCAGCAGCTTAGAAGGGCTCTCCTACGAGCAGTACTTC
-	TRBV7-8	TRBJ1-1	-	CASSLPRFPNTEAFF	TGTGCCAGCAGCCTCCCCCGCTTCCCCAACACTGAAGCTTTCTTT
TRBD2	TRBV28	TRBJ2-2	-	CASSLWTSGGITAGELFF	TGTGCCAGCAGTTTATGGACTAGCGGGGGGATCACGGCCGGGGAGCTGTTTTTT
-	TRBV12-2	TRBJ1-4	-	CASRPYRGRQEKLFF	TGTGCAAGTCGCCCATACAGGGGGCGTCAGGAAAAACTGTTTTTT
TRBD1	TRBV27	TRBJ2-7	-	CASSRRDRSYEQYF	TGTGCCAGCAGTCGCCGGGACAGGTCCTACGAGCAGTACTTC
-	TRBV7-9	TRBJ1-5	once	CASSEGGPAYQPQHF	TGTGCCAGCAGCGAGGGGGGGCCTGCGTATCAGCCCCAGCATTTT
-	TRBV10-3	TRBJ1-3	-	CAISESREPGNTIYF	TGTGCCATCAGTGAGTCGAGAGAGCCCGGAAACACCATATATTTT
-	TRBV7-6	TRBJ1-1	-	CASSLAIGLRQEAFF	TGTGCCAGCAGCTTAGCGATAGGGCTTCGACAGGAAGCTTTCTTT
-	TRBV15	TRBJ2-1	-	CATSRDGTAYNEQFF	TGTGCCACCAGCAGAGATGGAACGGCTTACAATGAGCAGTTCTTC
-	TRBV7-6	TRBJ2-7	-	CASSLVPSGANYEQYF	TGTGCCAGCAGCTTAGTTCCGAGTGGGGCGAATTACGAGCAGTACTTC
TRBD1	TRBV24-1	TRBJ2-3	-	CATSDTRDRGPTDTQYF	TGTGCCACCAGTGACACGAGGGACAGGGGGCCAACAGATACGCAGTATTTT
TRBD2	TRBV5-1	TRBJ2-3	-	CASSPWQRGLSTDTQYF	TGCGCCAGCAGCCCTTGGCAGCGGGGACTCAGCACAGATACGCAGTATTTT
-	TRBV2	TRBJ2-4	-	CASSERLLAKNIQYF	TGTGCCAGCAGTGAGAGACTCTTAGCCAAAAACATTCAGTACTTC
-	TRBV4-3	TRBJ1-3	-	CASSHMTGAIYF	TGCGCCAGCAGCCACATGACTGGGGCCATATATTTT
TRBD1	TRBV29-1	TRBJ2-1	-	CSGRTGSSYNEQFF	TGCAGCGGTCGGACAGGGAGCTCCTACAATGAGCAGTTCTTC
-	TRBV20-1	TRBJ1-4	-	CSARSGEKLFF	TGCAGTGCTAGGAGTGGGGAAAAACTGTTTTTT
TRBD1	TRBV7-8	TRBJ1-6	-	CASSPDGTGLSNSPLHF	TGTGCCAGCAGCCCCGACGGGACAGGGCTAAGTAATTCACCCCTCCACTTT
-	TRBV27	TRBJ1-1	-	CASSWSGVTEAFF	TGTGCCAGCAGTTGGAGTGGCGTGACTGAAGCTTTCTTT
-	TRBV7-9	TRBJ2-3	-	CASSLALVSTDTQYF	TGTGCCAGCAGCTTAGCGCTAGTGAGCACAGATACGCAGTATTTT
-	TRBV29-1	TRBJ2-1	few	CSVEDAWGGLVEQFF	TGCAGCGTTGAAGATGCATGGGGGGGCCTCGTCGAGCAGTTCTTC
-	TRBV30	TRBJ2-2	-	CAWSASETVIAGELFF	TGTGCCTGGAGTGCCTCCGAGACAGTAATCGCCGGGGAGCTGTTTTTT
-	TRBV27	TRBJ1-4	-	CASSLSRVSRFGEKLFF	TGTGCCAGCAGTTTGTCTAGAGTATCTAGGTTTGGTGAAAAACTGTTTTTT
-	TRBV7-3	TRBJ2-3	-	CASSLKASEKSDTQYF	TGTGCCAGCAGCTTAAAAGCTTCGGAAAAATCAGATACGCAGTATTTT
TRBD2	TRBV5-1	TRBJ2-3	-	CASSPGTSGGIDTQYF	TGCGCCAGCAGCCCCGGGACTAGCGGGGGAATAGATACGCAGTATTTT
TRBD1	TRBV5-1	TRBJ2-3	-	CASSLDLGQGTSTDTQYF	TGCGCCAGCAGCTTGGATTTGGGACAGGGGACTAGCACAGATACGCAGTATTTT
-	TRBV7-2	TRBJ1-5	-	CASSLEGYSNQPQHF	TGTGCCAGCAGCTTAGAGGGTTATAGCAATCAGCCCCAGCATTTT
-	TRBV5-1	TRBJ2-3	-	CASSPRGSEKDTQYF	TGCGCCAGCAGCCCTCGGGGCTCGGAGAAGGATACGCAGTATTTT
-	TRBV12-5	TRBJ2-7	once	CASGLATGTVTYEQYF	TGTGCTAGTGGTTTGGCGACCGGGACGGTAACCTACGAGCAGTACTTC
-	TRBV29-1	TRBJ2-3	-	CSAREDTQYF	TGCAGCGCCAGGGAAGATACGCAGTATTTT
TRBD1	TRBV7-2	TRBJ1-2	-	CASSPHRGRLYGYTF	TGTGCCAGCAGCCCCCACAGGGGGCGGCTCTATGGCTACACCTTC
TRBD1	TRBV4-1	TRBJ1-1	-	CASSLQGQRMSTEAFF	TGCGCCAGCAGCCTCCAGGGACAGAGGATGAGCACTGAAGCTTTCTTT
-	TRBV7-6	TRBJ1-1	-	CASSLALPALTGGRGTEAFF	TGTGCCAGCAGCTTAGCACTCCCCGCGTTGACTGGGGGCCGGGGGACTGAAGCTTTCTTT
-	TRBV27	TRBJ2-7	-	CASSLAWTNKGLEQYF	TGTGCCAGCAGTTTAGCTTGGACCAACAAGGGTTTGGAGCAGTACTTC
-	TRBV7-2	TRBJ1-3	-	CASSKRQDVSSGNTIYF	TGTGCCAGCAGCAAACGACAGGACGTGAGCTCTGGAAACACCATATATTTT
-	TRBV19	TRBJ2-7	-	CASSQIGYEQYF	TGTGCCAGTAGTCAGATCGGCTACGAGCAGTACTTC
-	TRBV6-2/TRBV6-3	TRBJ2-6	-	CASSLGQWGGANVLTF	TGTGCCAGCAGCCTCGGACAGTGGGGTGGGGCCAACGTCCTGACTTTC
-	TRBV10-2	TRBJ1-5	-	CASSEVRGGGQPQHF	TGCGCCAGCAGTGAAGTAAGGGGGGGCGGCCAGCCCCAGCATTTT
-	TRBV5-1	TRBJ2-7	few	CASSSSKSGQRSYEQYF	TGCGCCAGCAGCTCGTCAAAATCAGGACAGAGGTCCTACGAGCAGTACTTC
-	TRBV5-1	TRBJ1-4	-	CASSLGGLEKLFF	TGCGCCAGCAGCTTGGGGGGGCTTGAAAAACTGTTTTTT
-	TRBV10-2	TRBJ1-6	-	CASSPTASRSYNSPLHF	TGCGCCAGCAGTCCCACTGCGAGTAGGTCCTATAATTCACCCCTCCACTTT
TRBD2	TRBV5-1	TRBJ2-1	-	CASSLTSGSYNEQFF	TGCGCCAGCAGCTTAACTAGCGGGAGCTACAATGAGCAGTTCTTC